This TCR beta chain comes out of a study of cytomegalovirus exposure and HLA in healthy donors. Study outcomes and limitations: Data from an earlier analysis indicated that most TCR beta V segments were productive either about 90% or about 30% of the time.

The PCR contained 60 Vbeta and 13 Jbeta primers. TCRdb's copy holds only in-frame clones and misses some; the assay was immunoSEQ multiplex PCR. The sample contains around 98,000 clones, more than 65% of which appear only once. With regard to this clone: Its target is unknown.

The source of this sequence is a human donor in good health. The material sequenced was PBMCs.

The CDR3: CASSDEGDYGYTF. Here the CDR3 DNA reads TGCGCCAGCAGTGATGAGGGGGACTATGGCTACACCTTC. This rearrangement joins TRBV10-1 to TRBJ1-2; possible D gene TRBD1, 6 bases. Trimming took 3 bases from V and 3 from J, leaving 8 bases between them. The CDR3 is 13 amino acids. The germline CDR1 and CDR2 sequences are WNHNN and SYGVQD (reference sequence).